These 5 T cell receptor beta chains came from one sample sequenced in a study of blood T cell repertoires in COVID-19. Method: immunoSEQ multiplex PCR; TCRdb's copy keeps in-frame clones and lacks some. Found here are approximately 240,000 clones, 80% to 85% of them singletons; the top ten hold more than 2.5%. Sequencing used peripheral blood. The receptors stem from a woman in her twenties or thirties who had recovered from COVID-19.

V gene TRBV7-6 combines with J gene TRBJ1-6; no clear D. V was trimmed by 3 bases and J by 10 bases, leaving 16 bases between them. The CDR3 spans 15 residues. Germline V lookup: CDR1 SGHVS, CDR2 FNYEAQ. The chain's CDR3 is CASSLGGRGVSPLHF. The DNA of the CDR3 is TGTGCCAGCAGCTTGGGCGGGCGTGGGGTCTCACCCCTCCACTTT.

The chain couples TRBV13 to TRBJ2-1; 7 bases agree with TRBD2. The length of the CDR3 is 16 residues. J gave up 9 bases and V 4 bases, and 15 bases lay outside the gene matches. Germline loops: CDR1 PRHDT, CDR2 FYEKMQ (reference sequence). CDR3 nucleotide sequence: TGTGCCAGCAGCTCAGTAGCGAGAGGCGGGGGTCCTGAGCAGTTCTTC. This sequence encodes CASSSVARGGGPEQFF.

This clone was seen more than once but under ten times. This sequence joins TRBV9 and TRBJ1-4; 7 bases map to TRBD1. The germline V gene has CDR1 SGDLS and CDR2 YYNGEE. CDR3 length: 15 residues. The V segment lost 0 bases and the J segment 7 bases; nucleotides outside the gene matches: 6. CDR3 bases: TGTGCCAGCAGCGTAGAGGGGGCAGGAAGTGAAAAACTGTTTTTT. It codes for CASSVEGAGSEKLFF.

This chain joins TRBV24-1 and TRBJ2-7; TRBD2 might be the D (5 bases). The CDR3 consists of 13 residues. V was clipped by 12 bases and J by 7 bases, with 21 bases between them. Germline V gene lookup returns CDR1 KGHDR and CDR2 SFDVKD. CDR3 nucleotides: TGTGCCCACCCCCGTGGATTCGGCGGGGAGCAGTACTTC. Translation: CAHPRGFGGEQYF.

The rearrangement links TRBV11-3 to TRBJ2-1; TRBD2 matches at 15 bases. V lost 3 bases, J lost 8 bases, and 2 bases stayed unmatched. The CDR3 consists of 15 residues. Germline CDR1 and CDR2: SGHNT and YENEEA. The CDR3 sequence: CASSLGLAGGYEQFF. The CDR3 bases are TGTGCCAGCAGCTTGGGACTAGCGGGAGGTTATGAGCAGTTCTTC.